This paragraph reports one T cell receptor (beta chain). No cell sorting was done before RNA was extracted from the tissue. The library came from three nested PCR rounds adapted from ARM-PCR protocols. TCRdb processed the multiplex PCR reads anew with MiXCR; each CDR3 protein has one entry. The sample carries over 60,000 distinct CDR3 sequences, around 73% recorded once. The data derive from a study of tumor and adjacent non-tumor tissue in lung cancer. This CDR3 region has 19 residues. From germline, CDR1 is MDHEN and CDR2 SYDVKM. The trim removed 6 bases at V and 3 bases at J, leaving 12 bases unmatched.

This sequence originates from a man between 60 and 70 years old with non-small cell lung cancer. The source material was lung tumor tissue. The chain links TRBV28 to TRBJ2-6, with 12 bases aligning to TRBD1. CDR3 region: CASRPGSGTGGFGANVLTF. The CDR3, as DNA: TGTGCCAGCAGACCCGGATCCGGGACAGGGGGCTTTGGGGCCAACGTCCTGACTTTC.